This T cell receptor beta chain originates from a study of T cells in Graves' hyperthyroidism and ophthalmopathy. Overall study results and limits: Researchers found most expanded thyroid clonotypes above 0.001 in blood as well.

This clonotype was seen many times. What it binds is not known. Trimming took 5 bases from V and 1 from J; bases not matched to a gene: 11. CDR3 length equals 17 residues. Germline-derived CDR1 and CDR2 are MDHEN and SYDVKM. The CDR3 regions of TCR beta were amplified from RNA transcripts. A set of HTBI primers served as the primers for a first-round RT-PCR of the TCR CDR3. Via MiXCR, TCRdb re-called the multiplex PCR reads, giving one row per CDR3 protein. The table has about 360,000 distinct CDR3 sequences, approximately 15% seen once. These patients, aged 18 to 65, had recently diagnosed hyperthyroidism lasting under 2 months. On the basis of clinical symptoms, serum thyroxine and TRAb, thyroid ultrasound and orbital computed tomography, diagnoses were made. Fresh 10 ml peripheral blood yielded PBMCs.

The chain joins TRBV28 to TRBJ1-1, with 9 nucleotides matching TRBD1. The sequencing input was blood. This clonotype was obtained from a woman younger than 30 with Graves' hyperthyroidism that later progressed to Graves' ophthalmopathy. The CDR3 reads CASSIIPGQGGNTEAFF. CDR3 coding DNA: TGTGCCAGCAGTATCATCCCGGGACAGGGTGGGAACACTGAAGCTTTCTTT.